These T cell receptor beta chains were read from a single sample in a study of cytomegalovirus exposure and HLA in healthy donors. Clones were sequenced by immunoSEQ multiplex PCR, and TCRdb holds only the in-frame ones, with some missing. Of 200,000 or so clones in the sample, less than 90% are singletons; the top ten hold about 0.24%. Source material: PBMCs. The source of these receptors is a boy under 18 in good health and CMV-seronegative. Each CDR3 is given with its conserved first and last residue. A D gene is named only where the DNA matches it firmly. Rows may omit the clone size; those that give it use once, few, many or a size class.

TRBJ1-1,.,.,TRBV27,9,TGTGCCGCGGGCACTGAAGCTTTCTTT,CAAGTEAFF
TRBJ1-1,TRBD1,few,TRBV6-5,11,TGTGCCAGCAGTTACCAGGGGGTAGCTTTCTTT,CASSYQGVAFF
TRBJ2-1,TRBD2,.,TRBV7-9,12,TGTTCCAGCAGCCCGGGGGGGCATGAGCAGTTCTTC,CSSSPGGHEQFF
TRBJ1-4,TRBD1,.,TRBV6-1,14,TGTGCCAGCAGTGCGGACAGGGAAAATGGAAAACTGTTTTTT,CASSADRENGKLFF
TRBJ1-1,.,.,TRBV15,10,TGTGCCACCGGTAGCACTGAAGCTTTCTTT,CATGSTEAFF
TRBJ2-7,.,.,TRBV7-2,16,TGTGCCAGCAGCCCTAAGGACTTCCCAAGCTCCTACGAGCAGTACTTC,CASSPKDFPSSYEQYF
TRBJ2-3,TRBD2,once,TRBV7-2,14,TGTGCCAGCAGCGCTAGCGGGGCCAAATATACGCAGTATTTT,CASSASGAKYTQYF
TRBJ1-5,.,.,TRBV6-4,13,TGTGCCAGCAGTTTGAGTAGCAATCAGCCCCAGCATTTT,CASSLSSNQPQHF
TRBJ1-5,TRBD1,.,TRBV30,14,TGTGCCTACATAAACCGGGACAGTCCGTCTTCCCAGCATTTT,CAYINRDSPSSQHF
TRBJ1-1,.,.,TRBV7-2,15,TGTGCCAGCAGCTCCCGGTCGTTAGCGAACACTGAAGCTTTCTTT,CASSSRSLANTEAFF
TRBJ2-2,TRBD2,.,TRBV6-1,15,TGTGCCAGCCGACTAGCGGGAGGGGACACCGGGGAGCTGTTTTTT,CASRLAGGDTGELFF
TRBJ2-2,.,once,TRBV21-1,15,TGTGCCAGCAGCAAAGGGCGGGAACTCACCGGGGAGCTGTTTTTT,CASSKGRELTGELFF
TRBJ1-3,.,.,TRBV23-1,20,TGCGCCAGCAGTCAATCGAAGTCAGGCTTTCTACATTCGGCTGGAAACACCATATATTTT,CASSQSKSGFLHSAGNTIYF
TRBJ1-2,.,.,TRBV27,13,TGTGCCAGCAGTCGGGGGGGCGTGAATGGCTACACCTTC,CASSRGGVNGYTF
TRBJ1-5,TRBD1,.,TRBV5-1,15,TGCGCCAGCAGCTGGGGGGACAGGGATGAACAGCCCCAGCATTTT,CASSWGDRDEQPQHF
TRBJ2-2,.,.,TRBV9,16,TGTGCCAGCAGCGTTAGTGGTGAAAAGAGAGCCGGGGAGCTGTTTTTT,CASSVSGEKRAGELFF
TRBJ1-5,TRBD1,.,TRBV19,14,TGTGCCAGTAGTATGCAGGGGGCGCGTCAGCCCCAGCATTTT,CASSMQGARQPQHF
TRBJ1-5,.,.,TRBV5-6,14,TGTGCCAGCAGCCTCGGACAGCCCAATCAGCCCCAGCATTTT,CASSLGQPNQPQHF
TRBJ2-4,.,.,TRBV19,16,TGTGCCAGTAGTATCTTACAACTACTAGCCAAAAACATTCAGTACTTC,CASSILQLLAKNIQYF
TRBJ2-7,.,.,TRBV7-8,15,TGTGCCAGCAGCTCTAGAGTCTTGGTTCAGTACGAGCAGTACTTC,CASSSRVLVQYEQYF
TRBJ2-7,TRBD2,.,TRBV5-4,13,TGTGCCAGCAGAGGGGTGGGGGGGGACGAGCAGTACTTC,CASRGVGGDEQYF
TRBJ1-5,.,.,TRBV6-1,15,TGTGCCAGCAGTGGCAGGGATCTTAGCAATCAGCCCCAGCATTTT,CASSGRDLSNQPQHF
TRBJ1-5,.,.,TRBV7-8,18,TGTGCCAGCAGCTTAGGGCTCTGGAGAATCGGTAGCAATCAGCCCCAGCATTTT,CASSLGLWRIGSNQPQHF
TRBJ2-3,.,.,TRBV9,15,TGTGCCAGCAGCGTAGGCGGAGCTAGCACAGATATGCAGTATTTT,CASSVGGASTDMQYF
TRBJ2-1,.,.,TRBV11-2,14,TGTGCCAGCAGCTTAGGGGCAGGGAACAATGAGCAGTTCTTC,CASSLGAGNNEQFF
TRBJ1-1,.,.,TRBV6-6,15,TGTGCCAGCAGTTACGGAGGCCCCGTAAACACTGAAGCTTTCTTT,CASSYGGPVNTEAFF
TRBJ2-7,TRBD1,.,TRBV4-1,14,TGCGCCAGCAGCCAATGGCAGGGGGCGTACGAGCAGTACTTC,CASSQWQGAYEQYF
TRBJ2-3,.,.,TRBV19,16,TGTGCCAGGAGGGGGACACGATGGGGATCCACAGATACGCAGTATTTT,CARRGTRWGSTDTQYF
TRBJ2-7,.,.,TRBV13,13,TGTGCCAGCAGTTCGACTTCCCCTCACGAGCAGTACTTC,CASSSTSPHEQYF
TRBJ2-2,TRBD2,.,TRBV4-3,16,TGCGCCAGCAGCCAAGAACTAGCGGGGGGGCCCGGGGAGCTGTTTTTT,CASSQELAGGPGELFF
TRBJ1-2,.,.,TRBV5-1,15,TGCGCCAGCCGCGGTATAGCGGGCTTACACTATGGCTACACCTTC,CASRGIAGLHYGYTF
TRBJ1-1,.,.,TRBV6-1,14,TGTGCCAGCAGTGAAACATTAATGAACACTGAAGCTTTCTTT,CASSETLMNTEAFF
TRBJ2-7,.,.,TRBV27,14,TGTGCCAGCAGTTTAATAGCGGCTGGGTACGAGCAGTACTTC,CASSLIAAGYEQYF
TRBJ1-5,.,.,TRBV20-1,11,TGCAGTGCTAGGGAGGGCCAGCCCCAGCATTTT,CSAREGQPQHF
TRBJ1-1,.,.,TRBV7-2,12,TGTGCCAGCAGACTAGGAAATGTGGAAGCTTTCTTT,CASRLGNVEAFF
TRBJ1-1,.,once,TRBV6-1,15,TGTGCCAGCACTTCAACAGGGACCCTGAACACTGAAGCTTTCTTT,CASTSTGTLNTEAFF
TRBJ1-3,.,few,TRBV9,16,TGTGCCAGCAGCGACGGGCCGGGAATTTCTGGAAACACCATATATTTT,CASSDGPGISGNTIYF
TRBJ2-5,.,.,TRBV4-3,15,TGCGCCAGCAGCCACGTCCGGGACTGGACGGAGACCCAGTACTTC,CASSHVRDWTETQYF
TRBJ2-7,.,.,TRBV7-6,16,TGTGCCAGCAGCCCCCGGGGGACTTCGAGCTCCTACGAGCAGTACTTC,CASSPRGTSSSYEQYF
TRBJ1-6,.,.,TRBV7-9,17,TGTGCCAGCAGCTTAGCGAGGGCGGGCTCCTATAATTCACCCCTCCACTTT,CASSLARAGSYNSPLHF
TRBJ2-1,TRBD2,few,TRBV29-1,13,TGCAGCGTCCTAGCGGGAGGGTACAATGAGCAGTTCTTC,CSVLAGGYNEQFF
TRBJ2-4,TRBD2,.,TRBV7-2,16,TGTGCCAGCAGCTTAGCTAGCGGGATAGCCAAAAACATTCAGTACTTC,CASSLASGIAKNIQYF
TRBJ2-3,.,.,TRBV5-1,15,TGCGCCAGCAGCCTCGAGGGCGGGGTCACAGATACGCAGTATTTT,CASSLEGGVTDTQYF